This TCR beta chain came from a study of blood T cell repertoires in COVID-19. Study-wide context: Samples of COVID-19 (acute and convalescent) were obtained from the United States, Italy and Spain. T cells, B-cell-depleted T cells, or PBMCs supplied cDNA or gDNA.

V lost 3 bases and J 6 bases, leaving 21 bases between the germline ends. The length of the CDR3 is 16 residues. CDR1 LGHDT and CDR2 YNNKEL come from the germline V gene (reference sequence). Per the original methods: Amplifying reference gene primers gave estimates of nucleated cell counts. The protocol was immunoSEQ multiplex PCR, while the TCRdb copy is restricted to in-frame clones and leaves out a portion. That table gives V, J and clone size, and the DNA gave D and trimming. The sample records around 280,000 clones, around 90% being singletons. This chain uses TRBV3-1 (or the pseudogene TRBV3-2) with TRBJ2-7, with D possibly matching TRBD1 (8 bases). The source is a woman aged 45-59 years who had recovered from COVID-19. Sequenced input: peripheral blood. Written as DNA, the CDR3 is TGTGCCAGCAGCCAGGTACAGGGGGGGGGTCATGGCGAGCAGTACTTC. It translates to CASSQVQGGGHGEQYF.